The rows below give T cell receptor beta chains drawn from one sample of a study of T cell changes during pregnancy in multiple sclerosis. Only in-frame clones appear in the TCRdb table, and some are missing; sequencing was by immunoSEQ multiplex PCR. Of tens of thousands of clones listed, under 95% are singletons. Sequenced here: CD4+ T cells from peripheral blood mononuclear cells, sampled in the second trimester of pregnancy. All receptors derive from a female donor in good health, enrolled as a control in a pregnancy study. Each CDR3 is given with its conserved first and last residue. The D gene is left open where the match is weak. For some rows the clone size is stated as once, few or many, or as a class when expanded; others skip it.

J	V	D	size	CDR3	DNA
TRBJ2-7	TRBV13	NA	NA	CASSSRFEGAYEQYF	TGTGCCAGCAGCTCCCGCTTTGAAGGGGCCTACGAGCAGTACTTC
TRBJ2-5	TRBV11-2	TRBD1	NA	CASSSFYGTGGQETQYF	TGTGCCAGCAGCTCGTTCTACGGGACAGGGGGTCAAGAGACCCAGTACTTC
TRBJ1-2	TRBV29-1	NA	NA	CSVDMRGRNYGYTF	TGCAGCGTGGATATGCGGGGAAGGAACTATGGCTACACCTTC
TRBJ1-2	TRBV7-9	TRBD1	NA	CASRPDRASGGYTF	TGTGCCAGCAGACCCGACAGGGCCTCTGGCGGCTACACCTTC
TRBJ2-5	TRBV15	TRBD2	once	CATSRMAAGDQETQYF	TGTGCCACCAGCAGGATGGCCGCGGGGGACCAAGAGACCCAGTACTTC
TRBJ2-5	TRBV7-2	NA	NA	CASSQRSSPTQYF	TGTGCCAGCAGCCAGAGGTCTAGTCCGACCCAGTACTTC
TRBJ1-1	TRBV11-2	NA	NA	CASSLGLVGGTEAFF	TGTGCCAGCAGCTTAGGGTTGGTGGGGGGCACTGAAGCTTTCTTT
TRBJ2-2	TRBV7-9	TRBD1	NA	CASSPQTGSNTGELFF	TGTGCCAGCAGCCCCCAGACAGGGAGCAACACCGGGGAGCTGTTTTTT
TRBJ1-3	TRBV5-5	NA	NA	CASLLRWDTSGNTIYF	TGTGCCAGTCTTCTAAGGTGGGACACCTCTGGAAACACCATATATTTT
TRBJ1-1	TRBV19	NA	NA	CASSMRLGNTEAFF	TGTGCCAGTAGTATGCGGCTGGGGAACACTGAAGCTTTCTTT
TRBJ1-1	TRBV11-2	NA	once	CASSLAPGNTEAFF	TGTGCCAGCAGCTTAGCCCCAGGGAACACTGAAGCTTTCTTT
TRBJ1-5	TRBV28	NA	NA	CASTGGFNQPQHF	TGTGCCAGCACGGGGGGGTTCAATCAGCCCCAGCATTTT
TRBJ2-7	TRBV18	NA	NA	CASSPETGGAYEQYF	TGTGCCAGCTCACCGGAGACAGGTGGGGCCTACGAGCAGTACTTC
TRBJ1-6	TRBV6-5	NA	NA	CASSYSRQSYNSPLHF	TGTGCCAGCAGTTACTCGAGACAGTCCTATAATTCACCCCTCCACTTT
TRBJ2-2	TRBV21-1	NA	NA	CASSHDRDKTNTGELFF	TGTGCCAGCAGCCACGACCGGGACAAGACGAACACCGGGGAGCTGTTTTTT
TRBJ2-7	TRBV7-2	NA	NA	CASSHRTLYEQYF	TGTGCCAGCAGCCATAGGACTCTCTACGAGCAGTACTTC
TRBJ2-2	TRBV7-2	NA	NA	CASTVGNANTGELFF	TGTGCCAGCACCGTCGGGAACGCGAACACCGGGGAGCTGTTTTTT
TRBJ1-1	TRBV2	NA	NA	CAFRVDTEAFF	TGTGCCTTCAGGGTGGACACTGAAGCTTTCTTT
TRBJ2-7	TRBV6-1	TRBD2	NA	CASSVTGTSGEQYF	TGTGCCAGCAGTGTCACCGGGACTAGCGGGGAGCAGTACTTC
TRBJ1-4	TRBV7-2	TRBD1	NA	CASSFRTRRGHEKLFF	TGTGCCAGCAGCTTTCGGACCCGGAGGGGGCATGAAAAACTGTTTTTT
TRBJ1-1	TRBV11-1	TRBD1	NA	CASSFHGTGSEAFF	TGTGCCAGCAGCTTTCACGGGACAGGGTCTGAAGCTTTCTTT
TRBJ2-3	TRBV12-5	TRBD1	NA	CASGLGQTTDTQYF	TGTGCTAGTGGCCTGGGACAGACCACAGATACGCAGTATTTT
TRBJ2-1	TRBV4-2	NA	NA	CASSQDWQTSPYNEQFF	TGTGCCAGCAGCCAAGATTGGCAGACTAGTCCCTACAATGAGCAGTTCTTC
TRBJ2-3	TRBV5-1	TRBD2	NA	CASSLGVSGGSTDTQYF	TGCGCCAGCAGCTTGGGGGTTAGCGGGGGAAGCACAGATACGCAGTATTTT
TRBJ2-3	TRBV6-5	NA	NA	CASSRGTHTDTQYF	TGTGCCAGCAGTAGGGGGACCCACACAGATACGCAGTATTTT
TRBJ1-2	TRBV7-2	TRBD1	NA	CASSLRPGTGGSYGYTF	TGTGCCAGCAGCCTCCGTCCCGGGACAGGGGGCAGCTATGGCTACACCTTC
TRBJ2-1	TRBV18	TRBD2	NA	CASSGGISYNEQFF	TGTGCCAGCTCCGGGGGGATCTCCTACAATGAGCAGTTCTTC
TRBJ1-1	TRBV6-1	NA	NA	CASSRVNTEAFF	TGTGCCAGCAGCAGGGTGAACACTGAAGCTTTCTTT
TRBJ2-7	TRBV29-1	TRBD2	NA	CSGSTSGGYVQYF	TGCAGCGGATCTACTAGCGGGGGGTACGTGCAGTACTTC
TRBJ1-2	TRBV5-4	NA	NA	CASSLGSRNYGYTF	TGTGCCAGCAGCTTGGGATCGCGTAACTATGGCTACACCTTC
TRBJ2-1	TRBV7-8	NA	NA	CASSLGRGSYNEQFF	TGTGCCAGCAGCTTAGGGCGGGGCTCCTACAATGAGCAGTTCTTC
TRBJ1-2	TRBV4-3	NA	NA	CASSAQTGGFGYTF	TGCGCCAGCAGCGCCCAGACAGGAGGCTTTGGCTACACCTTC
TRBJ1-5	TRBV27	NA	NA	CASSYRGNQPQHF	TGTGCCAGCAGTTACAGGGGCAATCAGCCCCAGCATTTT
TRBJ1-2	TRBV28	NA	NA	CASSQTGYGYTF	TGTGCCAGCAGCCAAACAGGGTATGGCTACACCTTC
TRBJ1-5	TRBV28	NA	NA	CASRHGGENQPQHF	TGTGCCAGCCGCCACGGGGGGGAAAATCAGCCCCAGCATTTT
TRBJ1-2	TRBV15	NA	NA	CATSRGSEGYTF	TGTGCCACCAGCAGAGGGTCCGAGGGCTACACCTTC
TRBJ1-2	TRBV7-2	NA	NA	CASSSTLQGSYGYTF	TGTGCCAGCAGCTCCACCTTACAGGGATCCTATGGCTACACCTTC
TRBJ1-2	TRBV4-1	NA	NA	CASSQGDRGSYGYTF	TGCGCCAGCAGCCAAGGTGATCGAGGCTCCTATGGCTACACCTTC
TRBJ1-2	TRBV9	NA	NA	CASSVAPEAGLRGYTF	TGTGCCAGCAGCGTAGCCCCAGAAGCGGGCTTAAGGGGCTACACCTTC
TRBJ1-1	TRBV7-3	TRBD1	NA	CASSGTGTENTEAFF	TGTGCCAGCAGCGGCACCGGGACAGAGAACACTGAAGCTTTCTTT
TRBJ2-7	TRBV5-1	TRBD1	NA	CASTDPTGGYEQYF	TGCGCCAGCACCGACCCGACAGGGGGGTACGAGCAGTACTTC
TRBJ2-1	TRBV4-1	TRBD2	once	CASSPTWGTGGLYNEQFF	TGCGCCAGTAGCCCCACTTGGGGCACGGGGGGTCTTTACAATGAGCAGTTCTTC
TRBJ2-2	TRBV7-7	TRBD2	NA	CASSLRTSGELFF	TGTGCTAGCAGCTTGCGGACTAGCGGGGAGCTGTTTTTT
TRBJ2-1	TRBV7-2	TRBD2	NA	CASSLGLAGAQNEQFF	TGTGCCAGCAGCTTAGGACTAGCGGGGGCGCAGAATGAGCAGTTCTTC
TRBJ1-2	TRBV5-8	TRBD1	NA	CASSLWDREDYGYTF	TGTGCCAGCAGCTTGTGGGACAGGGAGGACTATGGCTACACCTTC
TRBJ2-1	TRBV2	TRBD2	NA	CASNSRLAGVNEQFF	TGTGCCAGCAATTCCCGACTAGCGGGGGTTAATGAGCAGTTCTTC
TRBJ2-7	TRBV5-1	NA	NA	CASMSDGAVKYF	TGCGCCAGCATGTCGGATGGGGCCGTAAAGTACTTC